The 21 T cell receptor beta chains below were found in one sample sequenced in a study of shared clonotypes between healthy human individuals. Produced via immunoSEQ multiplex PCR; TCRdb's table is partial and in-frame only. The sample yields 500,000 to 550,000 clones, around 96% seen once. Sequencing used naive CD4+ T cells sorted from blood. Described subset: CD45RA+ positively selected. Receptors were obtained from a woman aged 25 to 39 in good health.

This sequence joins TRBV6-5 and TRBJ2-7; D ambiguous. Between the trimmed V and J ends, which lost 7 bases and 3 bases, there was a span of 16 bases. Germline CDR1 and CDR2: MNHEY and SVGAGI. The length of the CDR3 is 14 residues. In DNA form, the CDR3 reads TGTGCCAGCACCCTGAGTGGGTCTCACTACGAGCAGTACTTC. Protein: CASTLSGSHYEQYF.

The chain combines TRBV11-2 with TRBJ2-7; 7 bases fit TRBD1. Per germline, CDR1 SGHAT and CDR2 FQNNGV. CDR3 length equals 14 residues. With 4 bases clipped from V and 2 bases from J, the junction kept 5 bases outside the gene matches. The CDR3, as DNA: TGTGCCAGCAGCTCCGGGACAGACCCCTACGAGCAGTACTTC. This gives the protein CASSSGTDPYEQYF.

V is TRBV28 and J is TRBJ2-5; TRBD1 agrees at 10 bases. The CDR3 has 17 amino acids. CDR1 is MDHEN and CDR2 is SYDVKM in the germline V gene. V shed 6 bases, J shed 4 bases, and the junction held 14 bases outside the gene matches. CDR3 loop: CASSATGGEGGRETQYF. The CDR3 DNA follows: TGTGCCAGCAGCGCGACAGGGGGCGAGGGAGGGCGAGAGACCCAGTACTTC.

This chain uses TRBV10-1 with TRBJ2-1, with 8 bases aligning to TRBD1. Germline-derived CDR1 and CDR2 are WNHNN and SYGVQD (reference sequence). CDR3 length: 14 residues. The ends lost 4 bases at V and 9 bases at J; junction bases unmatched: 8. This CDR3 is CASSVSGGRGEQFF. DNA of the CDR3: TGCGCCAGCAGTGTGTCAGGGGGCCGGGGTGAGCAGTTCTTC.

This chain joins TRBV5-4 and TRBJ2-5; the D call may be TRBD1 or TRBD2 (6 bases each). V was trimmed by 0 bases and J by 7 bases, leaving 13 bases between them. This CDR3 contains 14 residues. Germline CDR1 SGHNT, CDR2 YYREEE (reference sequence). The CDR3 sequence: CASSLGSPGATQYF. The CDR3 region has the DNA TGTGCCAGCAGCTTGGGCTCCCCGGGGGCGACCCAGTACTTC. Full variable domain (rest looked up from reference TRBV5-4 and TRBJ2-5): ETGVTQSPTHLIKTRGQQVTLRCSSQSGHNTVSWYQQALGQGPQFIFQYYREEENGRGNFPPRFSGLQFPNYSSELNVNALELDDSALYLCASSLGSPGATQYFGPGTRLLVL.

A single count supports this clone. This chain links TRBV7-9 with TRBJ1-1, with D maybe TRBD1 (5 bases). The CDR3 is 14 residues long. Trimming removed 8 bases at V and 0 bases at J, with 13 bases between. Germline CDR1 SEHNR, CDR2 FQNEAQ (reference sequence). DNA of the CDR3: TGTGCCAGCGTCCCACAGGACTTGAACACTGAAGCTTTCTTT. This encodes CASVPQDLNTEAFF.

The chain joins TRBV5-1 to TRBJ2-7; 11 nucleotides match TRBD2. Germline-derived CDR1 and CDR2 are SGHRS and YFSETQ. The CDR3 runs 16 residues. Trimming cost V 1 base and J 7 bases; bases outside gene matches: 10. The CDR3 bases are TGCGCCAGCAGCTTGACTAGCGGGAGCCCCTTGGGGGAGCAGTACTTC. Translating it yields CASSLTSGSPLGEQYF.

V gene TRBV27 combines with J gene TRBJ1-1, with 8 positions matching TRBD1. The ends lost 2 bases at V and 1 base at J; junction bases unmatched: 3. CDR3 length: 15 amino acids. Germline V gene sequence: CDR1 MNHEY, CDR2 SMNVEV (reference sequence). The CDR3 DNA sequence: TGTGCCAGCAGTTTAGTAGGACAGGGGAACACTGAAGCTTTCTTT. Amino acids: CASSLVGQGNTEAFF.

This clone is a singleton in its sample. The CDR3 nucleotides are TGTGCCAGCAGTTTATCGTCGGGGGGCGGCGAAAAACTGTTTTTT. Amino acids: CASSLSSGGGEKLFF. The V call is TRBV28, the J call TRBJ1-4; D may be TRBD1 (6 bases). The CDR3 runs 15 residues. Germline V gene lookup returns CDR1 MDHEN and CDR2 SYDVKM. The germline V and J ends were trimmed by 1 base and 8 bases, with 14 bases remaining between them. Full variable domain (remainder filled in from reference TRBV28 and TRBJ1-4): DVKVTQSSRYLVKRTGEKVFLECVQDMDHENMFWYRQDPGLGLRLIYFSYDVKMKEKGDIPEGYSVSREKKERFSLILESASTNQTSMYLCASSLSSGGGEKLFFGSGTQLSVL.

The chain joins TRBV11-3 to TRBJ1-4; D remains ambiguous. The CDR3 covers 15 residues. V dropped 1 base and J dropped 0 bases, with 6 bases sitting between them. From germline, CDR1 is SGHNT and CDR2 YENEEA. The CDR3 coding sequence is TGTGCCAGCAGCTTAGCTAAAGCAACTAATGAAAAACTGTTTTTT. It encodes CASSLAKATNEKLFF.

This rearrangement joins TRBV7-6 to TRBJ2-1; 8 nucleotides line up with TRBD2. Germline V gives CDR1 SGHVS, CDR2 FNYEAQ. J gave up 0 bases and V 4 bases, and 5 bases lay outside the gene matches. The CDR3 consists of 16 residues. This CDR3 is CASSSLSGSSYNEQFF. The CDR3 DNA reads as TGTGCCAGCAGCTCCTTGAGCGGGAGCTCCTACAATGAGCAGTTCTTC.

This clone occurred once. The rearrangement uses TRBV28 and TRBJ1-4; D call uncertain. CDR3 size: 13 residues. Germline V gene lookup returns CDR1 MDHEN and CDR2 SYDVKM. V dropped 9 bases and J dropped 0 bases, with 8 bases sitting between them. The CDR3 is CASRRSTNEKLFF. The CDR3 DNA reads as TGTGCCAGTCGTCGTTCAACTAATGAAAAACTGTTTTTT.

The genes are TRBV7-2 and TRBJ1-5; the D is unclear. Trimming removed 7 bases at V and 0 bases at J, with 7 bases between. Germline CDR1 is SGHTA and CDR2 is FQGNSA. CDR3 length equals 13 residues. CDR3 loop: CASKEYSNQPQHF. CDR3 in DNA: TGTGCCAGCAAGGAGTATAGCAATCAGCCCCAGCATTTT.

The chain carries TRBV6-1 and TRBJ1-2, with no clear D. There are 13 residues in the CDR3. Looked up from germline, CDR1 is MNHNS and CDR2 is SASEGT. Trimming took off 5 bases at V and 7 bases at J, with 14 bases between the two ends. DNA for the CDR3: TGTGCCAGCAGTCCCACCACTGGACGTGGCTACACCTTC. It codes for CASSPTTGRGYTF.

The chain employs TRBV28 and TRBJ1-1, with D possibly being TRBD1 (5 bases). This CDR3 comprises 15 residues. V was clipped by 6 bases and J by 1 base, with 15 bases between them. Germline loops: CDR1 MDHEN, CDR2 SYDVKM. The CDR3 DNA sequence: TGTGCCAGCAGCACAACGGGACTCGGGAACACTGAAGCTTTCTTT. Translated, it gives CASSTTGLGNTEAFF.

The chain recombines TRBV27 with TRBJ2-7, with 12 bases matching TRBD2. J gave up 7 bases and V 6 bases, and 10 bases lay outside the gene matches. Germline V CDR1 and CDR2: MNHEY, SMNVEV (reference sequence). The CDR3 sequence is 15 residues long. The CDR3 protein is CASSPRLAGVREQYF. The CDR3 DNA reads TGTGCCAGCAGCCCACGACTAGCGGGAGTTCGGGAGCAGTACTTC.

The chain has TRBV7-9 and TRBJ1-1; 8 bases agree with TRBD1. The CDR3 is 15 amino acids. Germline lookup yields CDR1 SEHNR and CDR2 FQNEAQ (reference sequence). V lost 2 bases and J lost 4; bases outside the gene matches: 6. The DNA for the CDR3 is TGTGCCAGCAGCTTACAGGGGGCGCGGAGCACTGAAGCTTTCTTT. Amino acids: CASSLQGARSTEAFF.

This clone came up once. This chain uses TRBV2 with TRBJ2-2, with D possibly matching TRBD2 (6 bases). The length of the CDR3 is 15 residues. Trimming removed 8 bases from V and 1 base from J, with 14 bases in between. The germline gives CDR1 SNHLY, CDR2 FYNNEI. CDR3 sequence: CASSLWGVNTGELFF. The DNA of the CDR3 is TGTGCCAGCTCTCTTTGGGGGGTGAACACCGGGGAGCTGTTTTTT.

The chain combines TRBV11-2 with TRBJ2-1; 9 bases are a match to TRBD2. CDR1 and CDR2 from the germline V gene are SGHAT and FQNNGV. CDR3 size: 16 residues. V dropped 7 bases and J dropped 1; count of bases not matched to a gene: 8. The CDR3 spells CASTGAGGPSYNEQFF. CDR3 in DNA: TGTGCCAGCACTGGGGCGGGAGGGCCGTCCTACAATGAGCAGTTCTTC.

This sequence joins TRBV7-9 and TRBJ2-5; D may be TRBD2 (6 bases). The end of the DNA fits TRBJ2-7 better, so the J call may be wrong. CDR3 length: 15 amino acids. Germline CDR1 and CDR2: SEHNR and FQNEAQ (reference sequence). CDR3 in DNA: TGTGCCAGCAGCGCCAGCGCGGGAAGGTCCTACGAGCAGTACTTC. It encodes CASSASAGRSYEQYF.

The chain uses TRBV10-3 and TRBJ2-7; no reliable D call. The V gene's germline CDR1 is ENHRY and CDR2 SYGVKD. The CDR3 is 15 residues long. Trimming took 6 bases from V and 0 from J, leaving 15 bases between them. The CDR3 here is CAIRPFPSISYEQYF. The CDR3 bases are TGTGCCATCAGGCCCTTTCCAAGTATCTCCTACGAGCAGTACTTC.